The next 10 T cell receptor beta chains were all read from a single sample in a study of vaccination and CD4 T cells after COVID-19. Cultured CD4+ T cell DNA was sequenced using the Oncomine TCR Beta short-read assay. Cultured CD4+ T cells were the source of extracted genomic DNA. TCRdb fed the PCR reads into MiXCR, producing one record per CDR3 protein. The sample has thousands of distinct CDR3 sequences, 28% seen once. The antigens these receptors bind are not known. Treatment here: approximately 10-day PBMC culture with coronavirus spike peptide pools or control peptides (ViraFEST assay). Investigators obtained the unexposed donor's CD4+ T cells before the COVID-19 pandemic (2011-2018). Sequenced input: CD4+ T cells from blood, cultured in vitro. The receptors derive from a human donor in good health.

In this sample, this clonotype turned up a few times. The genes are TRBV2 and TRBJ2-5; 7 nucleotides align to TRBD1. This CDR3 contains 18 residues. CDR1 and CDR2 (germline): SNHLY, FYNNEI. The V gene end was trimmed by 6 bases and the J gene end by 5 bases; junction bases not matched to a gene: 21. The CDR3 loop is CASRTFMGAGPRGETQYF. Written as DNA, the CDR3 is TGTGCCAGCAGGACGTTTATGGGGGCAGGGCCCAGGGGGGAGACCCAGTACTTC.

This clonotype was counted only a few times. The gene calls are TRBV28 and TRBJ1-1; the match to TRBD1 covers 12 bases. Germline V gives CDR1 MDHEN, CDR2 SYDVKM. V dropped 6 bases and J dropped 2; count of bases not matched to a gene: 10. This CDR3 contains 17 residues. The CDR3 loop reads CASRSPGQGAGNTEAFF. Here the CDR3 DNA reads TGTGCCAGCAGGTCACCGGGACAGGGGGCTGGTAACACTGAAGCTTTCTTT.

This chain joins TRBV2 and TRBJ1-1; 9 bases align to TRBD1. The V gene's germline CDR1 is SNHLY and CDR2 FYNNEI. The CDR3 spans 13 residues. The V gene end was trimmed by 8 bases and the J gene end by 6 bases; junction bases not matched to a gene: 7. CDR3 bases: TGTGCCAGCGGCTCCCGACAGGGGGCTGAAGCTTTCTTT. Translation gives CASGSRQGAEAFF. The variable domain in full, with the rest retrieved from reference TRBV2 and TRBJ1-1, is EPEVTQTPSHQVTQMGQEVILRCVPISNHLYFYWYRQILGQKVEFLVSFYNNEISEKSEIFDDQFSVERPDGSNFTLKIRSTKLEDSAMYFCASGSRQGAEAFFGQGTRLTVV.

The rearrangement links TRBV6-2 or TRBV6-3 to TRBJ2-2; TRBD1 agrees at 9 bases. There are 12 residues in the CDR3. The V and J ends lost 6 bases and 14 bases, in that order; junction bases with no gene match: 7. The germline V gene encodes CDR1 MNHEY and CDR2 SVGEGT. In DNA form, the CDR3 reads TGTGCCAGCAGCCATGGACAGGGGCGACTGTTTTTT. Translation: CASSHGQGRLFF.

This clonotype was counted between two and nine times. The genes are TRBV25-1 and TRBJ2-3; D gene uncertain. V lost 3 bases and J lost 3, with 7 bases in between. The CDR3 contains 13 residues. Per germline, CDR1 MGHDK and CDR2 SYGVNS. This CDR3 reads CASSEAGTDTQYF. CDR3 bases: TGTGCCAGCAGTGAGGCCGGGACAGATACGCAGTATTTT.

There are a few counts of this clonotype. This chain joins TRBV7-9 and TRBJ1-2; D is unclear. This CDR3 is 13 amino acids long. Trimming removed 1 base from V and 7 bases from J, with 10 bases in between. Per germline, CDR1 SEHNR and CDR2 FQNEAQ (reference sequence). The CDR3 region is CASSLGSWGGYTF. The CDR3 bases are TGTGCCAGCAGCTTAGGTTCGTGGGGTGGCTACACCTTC.

This clonotype occurred a few times. The chain couples TRBV27 to TRBJ2-2; D not certain. This CDR3 contains 15 residues. V was trimmed by 5 bases and J by 6 bases, leaving 16 bases between them. Germline loops: CDR1 MNHEY, CDR2 SMNVEV (reference sequence). This CDR3 is CASSQLGLDAGELFF. The CDR3 DNA is TGTGCCAGCAGTCAATTGGGTCTAGACGCCGGGGAGCTGTTTTTT.

The chain has TRBV6-2 or TRBV6-3 and TRBJ1-1; 10 positions agree with TRBD1. J was trimmed by 3 bases and V by 10 bases; bases with no gene match: 5. The V gene's germline CDR1 is MNHEY and CDR2 SVGEGT. There are 13 residues in the CDR3. The CDR3 loop reads CATWGTGDTEAFF. The CDR3, as DNA: TGTGCCACCTGGGGGACAGGGGACACTGAAGCTTTCTTT.

V and J are TRBV19 and TRBJ1-2, with D unclear. The CDR3 is 14 residues long. Germline CDR1 reads LNHDA; CDR2 reads SQIVND (reference sequence). V dropped 7 bases and J dropped 4 bases, with 16 bases sitting between them. The CDR3 coding sequence is TGTGCCAGTACCACTTACCCCGAGTTCTATGGCTACACCTTC. This encodes CASTTYPEFYGYTF.

A few counts support this clonotype. V gene TRBV20-1 combines with J gene TRBJ2-7; D may be TRBD2 (5 bases). V gave up 0 bases and J gave up 3 bases, with 21 bases separating them. The CDR3 runs to 17 residues. Germline loops: CDR1 DFQATT, CDR2 SNEGSKA (reference sequence). The CDR3 reads CSARDPRPPDGVYEQYF. In nucleotides, the CDR3 is TGCAGTGCTAGAGACCCCCGCCCCCCGGACGGGGTCTACGAGCAGTACTTC.